The present T cell receptor beta chain was sequenced within a study of cytomegalovirus exposure and HLA in healthy donors. The overall study: Researchers previously reported finding just under 120 million unique TCR beta sequences from approximately 200 million T cells.

Researchers ran the PCR with 60 Vbeta and 13 Jbeta primers. The protocol was immunoSEQ multiplex PCR, while the TCRdb copy is restricted to in-frame clones and leaves out a portion. The repertoire holds about 160,000 clones, with approximately 78% as singletons. Losses at the gene ends were 4 bases for V and 2 bases for J; bases not matched to a gene: 8. The germline gives CDR1 SGHNT, CDR2 YYREEE (reference sequence). The CDR3 contains 15 residues. The sequence was obtained from a girl aged 2 to 10 in good health and CMV-seropositive. The rearrangement uses TRBV5-4 and TRBJ1-1; 7 bases match TRBD1. Sequenced input: PBMCs. The CDR3, as DNA: TGTGCCAGCAGCAAACGGACAGGACTCAACACTGAAGCTTTCTTT. Its protein product is CASSKRTGLNTEAFF.